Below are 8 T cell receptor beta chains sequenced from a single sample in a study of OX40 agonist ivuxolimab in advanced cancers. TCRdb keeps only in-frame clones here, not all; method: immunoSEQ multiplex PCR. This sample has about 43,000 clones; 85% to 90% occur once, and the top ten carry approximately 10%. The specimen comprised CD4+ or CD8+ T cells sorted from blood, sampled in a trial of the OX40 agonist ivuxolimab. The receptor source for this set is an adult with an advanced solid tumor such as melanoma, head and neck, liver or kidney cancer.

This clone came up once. The CDR3 DNA sequence: TGTGCCAGCAGCCCTAGAGTGGGGTCAGAGGAGGGGCCCCAGCATTTT. Encoded protein: CASSPRVGSEEGPQHF. The rearrangement joins TRBV7-9 to TRBJ1-5; D is ambiguous. Germline CDR1 reads SEHNR; CDR2 reads FQNEAQ (reference sequence). This CDR3 comprises 16 residues. V shed 5 bases and J shed 9 bases, with 23 bases lying between them.

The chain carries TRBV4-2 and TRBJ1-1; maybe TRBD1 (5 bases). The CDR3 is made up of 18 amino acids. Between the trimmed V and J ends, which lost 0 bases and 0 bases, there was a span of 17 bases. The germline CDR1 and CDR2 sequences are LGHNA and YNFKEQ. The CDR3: CASSQDGAAWGVNTEAFF. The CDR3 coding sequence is TGTGCCAGCAGCCAAGATGGGGCGGCCTGGGGGGTGAACACTGAAGCTTTCTTT.

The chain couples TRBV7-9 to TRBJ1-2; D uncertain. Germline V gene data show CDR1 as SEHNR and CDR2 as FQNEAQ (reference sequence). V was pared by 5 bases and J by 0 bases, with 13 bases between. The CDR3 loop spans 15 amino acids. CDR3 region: CASSLSESANYGYTF. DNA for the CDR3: TGTGCCAGCAGCCTCAGCGAATCTGCTAACTATGGCTACACCTTC.

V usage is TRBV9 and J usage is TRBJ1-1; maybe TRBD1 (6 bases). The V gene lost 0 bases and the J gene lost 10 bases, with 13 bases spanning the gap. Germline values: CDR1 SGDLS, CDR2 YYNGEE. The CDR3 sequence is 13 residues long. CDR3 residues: CASSVGRAGVAFF. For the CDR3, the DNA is TGTGCCAGCAGCGTAGGGAGGGCAGGGGTAGCTTTCTTT.

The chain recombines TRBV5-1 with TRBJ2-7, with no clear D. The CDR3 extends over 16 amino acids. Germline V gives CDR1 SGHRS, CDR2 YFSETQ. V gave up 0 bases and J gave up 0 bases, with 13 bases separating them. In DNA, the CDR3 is TGCGCCAGCAGCTTGGCCGTCATTAATCACTCCTACGAGCAGTACTTC. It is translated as CASSLAVINHSYEQYF.

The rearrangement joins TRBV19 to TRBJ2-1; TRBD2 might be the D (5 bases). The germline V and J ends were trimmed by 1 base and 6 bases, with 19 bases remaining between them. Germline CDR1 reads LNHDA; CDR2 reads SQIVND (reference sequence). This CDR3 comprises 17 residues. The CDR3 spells CASSIGPGMVTLNEQFF. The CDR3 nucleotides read TGTGCCAGTAGTATAGGGCCGGGGATGGTCACGCTCAATGAGCAGTTCTTC.

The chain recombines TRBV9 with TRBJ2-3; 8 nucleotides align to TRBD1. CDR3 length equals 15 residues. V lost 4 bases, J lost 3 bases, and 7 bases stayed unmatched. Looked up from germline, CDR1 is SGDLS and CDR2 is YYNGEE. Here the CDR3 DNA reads TGTGCCAGCAGCCTCCTCCGGACAGGGACAGATACGCAGTATTTT. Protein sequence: CASSLLRTGTDTQYF.

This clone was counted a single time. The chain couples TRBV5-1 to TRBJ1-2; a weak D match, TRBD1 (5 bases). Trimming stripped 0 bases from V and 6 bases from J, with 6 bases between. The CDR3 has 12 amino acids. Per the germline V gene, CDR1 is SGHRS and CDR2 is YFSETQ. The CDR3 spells CASSLGGNGYTF. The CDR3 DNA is TGCGCCAGCAGCTTGGGGGGGAATGGCTACACCTTC.